The 18 T cell receptor beta chains reported below all come from one sample, sequenced in a study of identical twins. TCRdb analysed the 5' RACE reads with MiXCR anew, one entry per CDR3 protein. The table records 450,000 or so distinct CDR3 sequences, approximately 14% of them present only once. These data also formed part of another study, on yellow fever vaccine responses in identical twins.

The sample taken for sequencing was CD4+ T cells sorted from blood. Receptors originate from a woman between 18 and 30 years old in good health.

V and J are TRBV12-3 or TRBV12-4 and TRBJ2-3; 8 bases map to TRBD2. With 0 bases clipped from V and 4 bases from J, the junction kept 9 bases outside the gene matches. There are 17 residues in the CDR3. The DNA of the CDR3 is TGTGCCAGCAGTTTAGCGAAAAGCGGGAGATCAGCAGATACGCAGTATTTT. Translated, it gives CASSLAKSGRSADTQYF.

In its sample, this clonotype was seen many times. The V and J genes are TRBV6-2 or TRBV6-3 and TRBJ2-7; no clear D gene. CDR1 is MNHEY and CDR2 is SVGEGT in the germline V gene. Trimming removed 0 bases at V and 6 bases at J, with 3 bases between. This CDR3 is 11 amino acids long. CDR3 in amino acids: CASSYSGEQYF. In nucleotides, the CDR3 is TGTGCCAGCAGTTACTCGGGCGAGCAGTACTTC.

The chain is built from TRBV5-1 and TRBJ2-7; perhaps TRBD1 as D (6 bases). V lost 4 bases and J 1 base, leaving 12 bases between the germline ends. The CDR3 totals 14 residues. The V gene's germline CDR1 is SGHRS and CDR2 YFSETQ. DNA for the CDR3: TGCGCCAGCAGCGCGCTGGGACATTCCTACGAGCAGTACTTC. Translated, it gives CASSALGHSYEQYF.

This clonotype was seen ten or more times. The CDR3 loop reads CASSLGDRATDTQYF. The CDR3 bases are TGTGCCAGCAGCTTAGGGGACAGGGCCACAGATACGCAGTATTTT. V usage is TRBV7-2 and J usage is TRBJ2-3; 9 bases line up with TRBD1. Germline V gene data show CDR1 as SGHTA and CDR2 as FQGNSA. V dropped 1 base and J dropped 2; count of bases not matched to a gene: 1. The CDR3 spans 15 residues.

The gene calls are TRBV20-1 and TRBJ2-7; D not certain. This CDR3 contains 13 residues. The V gene's germline CDR1 is DFQATT and CDR2 SNEGSKA (reference sequence). The ends were cut back, 4 bases at V and 3 bases at J, with 13 bases in the middle. The CDR3 coding sequence is TGCAGTGCTAAGCTACCGCGCAGCTACGAGCAGTACTTC. Its translation: CSAKLPRSYEQYF.

This clonotype turned up a few times. V and J are TRBV14 and TRBJ2-7, with D uncertain. The CDR3 covers 15 residues. Germline CDR1 is SGHDN and CDR2 is FVKESK. The V end lost 7 bases, the J end lost 2 bases, and 18 bases lay between the germline ends. The CDR3 spells CASTVIDQWAYEQYF. The CDR3 DNA reads as TGTGCCAGCACAGTGATAGATCAGTGGGCCTACGAGCAGTACTTC. Drawing the rest from reference TRBV14 and TRBJ2-7, the complete variable domain is EAGVTQFPSHSVIEKGQTVTLRCDPISGHDNLYWYRRVMGKEIKFLLHFVKESKQDESGMPNNRFLAERTGGTYSTLKVQPAELEDSGVYFCASTVIDQWAYEQYFGPGTRLTVT.

The gene calls are TRBV20-1 and TRBJ2-7; possible D gene TRBD2, 7 bases. Deletions cut 5 bases from V and 4 bases from J, with 24 bases between. The CDR3 length is 16 residues. CDR1 DFQATT and CDR2 SNEGSKA come from the germline V gene (reference sequence). CDR3 sequence: CSALPDKGGGSYEQYF. The CDR3 DNA reads TGCAGTGCTTTGCCGGATAAGGGGGGGGGTTCTTACGAGCAGTACTTC.

This clonotype was observed a handful of times. The chain recombines TRBV12-3 or TRBV12-4 with TRBJ2-7; D is perhaps TRBD2 (6 bases). The CDR3 extends over 13 amino acids. The V gene lost 7 bases and the J gene lost 3 bases, with 13 bases spanning the gap. The CDR3 reads CASTRDLNYEQYF. The CDR3 DNA reads TGTGCCAGCACCCGGGACTTAAACTACGAGCAGTACTTC.

The rearrangement joins TRBV7-2 to TRBJ2-7; D unresolved. The germline V gene encodes CDR1 SGHTA and CDR2 FQGNSA. This CDR3 has 13 residues. The V gene lost 6 bases and the J gene lost 1 base, with 10 bases spanning the gap. This chain's CDR3 is CASRFTPSYEQYF. The CDR3 DNA follows: TGTGCCAGCAGGTTTACTCCTTCCTACGAGCAGTACTTC. Filled out from reference TRBV7-2 and TRBJ2-7, the complete variable domain reads GAGVSQSPSNKVTEKGKDVELRCDPISGHTALYWYRQSLGQGLEFLIYFQGNSAPDKSGLPSDRFSAERTGGSVSTLTIQRTQQEDSAVYLCASRFTPSYEQYFGPGTRLTVT.

The rearrangement uses TRBV29-1 and TRBJ2-5; D remains unclear. The ends were cut back, 7 bases at V and 1 base at J, with 10 bases in the middle. The length of the CDR3 is 12 residues. CDR1 and CDR2 (germline): SQVTM, ANQGSEA. The DNA for the CDR3 is TGCAGCGCCGCGTTTCTCCAAGAGACCCAGTACTTC. Its translation: CSAAFLQETQYF.

This clonotype has more than one count but fewer than ten. Its ends do not fully match the called genes, so a read error is possible. The chain couples TRBV6-5 to TRBJ2-7; D call uncertain. Germline assignment: CDR1 MNHEY and CDR2 SVGAGI. The CDR3 length is 11 residues. This chain's CDR3 is CASRSTYEEYF. The CDR3 DNA reads as TGTGCCAGCCGTTCCACCTACGAGGAGTACTTC.

This clonotype was counted ten times or more. This chain links TRBV4-3 with TRBJ2-1; no clear D. Trimming cost V 1 base and J 7 bases, with 14 bases left between them. In germline, CDR1 is LGHNA, CDR2 YSLEER. The CDR3 extends over 15 amino acids. Here the CDR3 DNA reads TGCGCCAGCAGCCAAGCAGAGGACGCCATAAATGAGCAGTTCTTC. Translating gives CASSQAEDAINEQFF.

A few counts support this clonotype. The gene calls are TRBV6-1 and TRBJ2-7; no firm D call. Looked up from germline, CDR1 is MNHNS and CDR2 is SASEGT. The CDR3 is 14 residues long. V was trimmed by 0 bases and J by 2 bases, leaving 8 bases between them. DNA for the CDR3: TGTGCCAGCAGTGAAGCGGTCCCACCCTACGAGCAGTACTTC. This codes for CASSEAVPPYEQYF.

This clonotype was counted a single time. The chain joins TRBV19 to TRBJ2-3; 10 bases fit TRBD2. Germline values: CDR1 LNHDA, CDR2 SQIVND (reference sequence). V shed 9 bases, J shed 5 bases, and the junction held 2 bases outside the gene matches. The length of the CDR3 is 12 residues. CDR3 residues: CASRTSGDTQYF. The CDR3 nucleotides are TGTGCCAGCCGGACTAGCGGAGATACGCAGTATTTT.

V is TRBV24-1 and J is TRBJ2-6; D call uncertain. Germline CDR1 and CDR2: KGHDR and SFDVKD. The V end was cut by 2 bases, the J end by 0 bases, with 10 bases between. The CDR3 extends over 17 amino acids. The CDR3 reads CATSDSRRGSGANVLTF. The CDR3 DNA follows: TGTGCCACCAGTGATTCCCGTCGAGGCTCTGGGGCCAACGTCCTGACTTTC.

On this clonotype: The junction does not match germline at one end; this may be a read error. This rearrangement joins TRBV2 to TRBJ2-1; no reliable D call. The CDR3 extends over 9 amino acids. Germline CDR1 SNHLY, CDR2 FYNNEI. CDR3 protein: CASSGVAVF. In DNA form, the CDR3 reads TGTGCCAGCAGTGGGGTCGCGGTCTTC.

V gene TRBV24-1 combines with J gene TRBJ2-2; TRBD2 matches 9 bases. With 9 bases clipped from V and 2 bases from J, the junction kept 12 bases outside the gene matches. CDR1 is KGHDR and CDR2 is SFDVKD in the germline V gene. This CDR3 contains 17 residues. CDR3 coding DNA: TGTGCCACCGCAGTCTCTTCTAGCGGGACCAACACCGGGGAGCTGTTTTTT. This sequence encodes CATAVSSSGTNTGELFF.

The chain employs TRBV2 and TRBJ2-1; 9 bases match TRBD2. Per germline, CDR1 SNHLY and CDR2 FYNNEI. The CDR3 runs 17 residues. The ends lost 3 bases at V and 6 bases at J; junction bases unmatched: 12. Written as DNA, the CDR3 is TGTGCCAGCAGTGATAGCGGGGGTTTCATATCCCCCAATGAGCAGTTCTTC. Its protein is CASSDSGGFISPNEQFF. Looking up the rest from reference TRBV2 and TRBJ2-1 gives the full variable domain: EPEVTQTPSHQVTQMGQEVILRCVPISNHLYFYWYRQILGQKVEFLVSFYNNEISEKSEIFDDQFSVERPDGSNFTLKIRSTKLEDSAMYFCASSDSGGFISPNEQFFGPGTRLTVL.